Listed here are 12 T cell receptor beta chains from one sample, sequenced in a study of T cell responses to AZD1222 COVID-19 vaccine. Here immunoSEQ multiplex PCR was the method, and the copy in TCRdb shows in-frame clones only, minus some. The sample shows about 220,000 clones, about 92% of them seen only once. Sequencing used peripheral blood, obtained on day 0 of MenACWY control vaccination. Every receptor here comes from an adult in good health.

The rearrangement uses TRBV2 and TRBJ1-5; D not resolved. The ends were cut back, 3 bases at V and 0 bases at J, with 6 bases in the middle. Looked up from germline, CDR1 is SNHLY and CDR2 is FYNNEI. The CDR3 is made up of 14 amino acids. CDR3: CASSDGLSNQPQHF. CDR3 nucleotide sequence: TGTGCCAGCAGTGACGGGCTTAGCAATCAGCCCCAGCATTTT.

This clone has only one observation. This chain connects TRBV30 to TRBJ2-3; D ambiguous. Looked up from germline, CDR1 is GTSNPN and CDR2 is SVGIG (reference sequence). The V gene lost 2 bases and the J gene lost 0 bases, with 15 bases spanning the gap. This CDR3 is built from 16 residues. The CDR3 loop is CAWSSPRHPSTDTQYF. In DNA form, the CDR3 reads TGTGCCTGGAGTTCCCCGAGGCACCCTAGCACAGATACGCAGTATTTT.

This rearrangement joins TRBV6-5 to TRBJ2-4, with D tentatively TRBD1 or TRBD2 (6 bases each). This CDR3 is 16 amino acids long. Germline CDR1 reads MNHEY; CDR2 reads SVGAGI. V was cut by 0 bases and J by 5 bases, with 14 bases left in between. The CDR3 sequence: CASSYSGGAAENIQYF. CDR3 coding DNA: TGTGCCAGCAGTTACTCGGGGGGCGCAGCGGAAAACATTCAGTACTTC.

This chain uses TRBV3-1 (or the pseudogene TRBV3-2) with TRBJ2-1; TRBD2 aligns across 10 bases. The CDR3 covers 15 residues. Looked up from germline, CDR1 is LGHDT and CDR2 is YNNKEL (reference sequence). J lost 4 bases, V lost 4 bases, and 4 bases had no gene match. This CDR3 is CASSPTSGSYNEQFF. The CDR3 DNA reads as TGTGCCAGCAGCCCGACTAGCGGGTCATACAATGAGCAGTTCTTC.

This clone was detected once. This chain connects TRBV7-2 to TRBJ2-3; maybe TRBD2 (6 bases). The V end was cut by 6 bases, the J end by 2 bases, with 9 bases between. The CDR3 extends over 13 amino acids. Germline assignment: CDR1 SGHTA and CDR2 FQGNSA. CDR3 in amino acids: CASRPSATDTQYF. The CDR3 DNA reads as TGTGCCAGCAGGCCTAGCGCCACAGATACGCAGTATTTT.

Regarding this clone: The sample holds other DNA sequences that translate to the same CDR3. V is TRBV4-2 and J is TRBJ1-3; no reliable D call. V dropped 1 base and J dropped 0 bases, with 7 bases sitting between them. Germline V gene lookup returns CDR1 LGHNA and CDR2 YNFKEQ. The CDR3 contains 15 residues. CDR3 coding DNA: TGTGCCAGCAGCCAAGCGGGGAGCTCTGGAAACACCATATATTTT. It encodes CASSQAGSSGNTIYF.

The genes are TRBV2 and TRBJ1-2; D is perhaps TRBD1 (6 bases). V was shortened by 2 bases and J by 3 bases, with 10 bases between the two germline ends. The CDR3 extends over 14 amino acids. CDR1 is SNHLY and CDR2 is FYNNEI in the germline V gene. CDR3: CASSETRQDYGYTF. In nucleotides, the CDR3 is TGTGCCAGCAGTGAAACCCGACAGGACTATGGCTACACCTTC.

About this clone: Other DNA sequences in this sample translate to the same CDR3. The genes are TRBV25-1 and TRBJ1-2; D might be TRBD1 (5 bases). Germline CDR1 and CDR2: MGHDK and SYGVNS. This CDR3 spans 13 amino acids. Trimming removed 4 bases at V and 4 bases at J, with 10 bases between. CDR3 in amino acids: CASSGGTLYGYTF. The CDR3 DNA reads TGTGCCAGCAGTGGAGGGACCCTCTATGGCTACACCTTC.

The chain joins TRBV5-5 to TRBJ1-2; D is undetermined. The CDR3 has 15 residues. The germline CDR1 and CDR2 sequences are SGHKS and YYEKEE (reference sequence). The V end was cut by 0 bases, the J end by 0 bases, with 9 bases between. CDR3 in DNA: TGTGCCAGCAGCTTGGGTGCAGGCTCTAACTATGGCTACACCTTC. This codes for CASSLGAGSNYGYTF.

CDR3 sequence: CASIGTGGTYEQYF. Here the CDR3 DNA reads TGTGCCAGCATAGGGACAGGGGGTACCTACGAGCAGTACTTC. The chain has TRBV28 and TRBJ2-7; 11 bases match TRBD1. Looked up from germline, CDR1 is MDHEN and CDR2 is SYDVKM. The CDR3 extends over 14 amino acids. V was pared by 7 bases and J by 2 bases, with 4 bases of the junction left unmatched.

CDR3 in amino acids: CASSQPTTASALHF. The DNA for the CDR3 is TGTGCCAGCAGCCAACCCACGACGGCATCGGCCCTCCACTTT. J is TRBJ1-6 and V is TRBV4-2; D ambiguous. This CDR3 region has 14 residues. Germline V gene data show CDR1 as LGHNA and CDR2 as YNFKEQ. Trimming removed 2 bases at V and 14 bases at J, with 16 bases between.

V and J are TRBV7-9 and TRBJ1-1, with a tentative D call TRBD1 (5 bases). The V end lost 5 bases, the J end lost 0 bases, and 13 bases lay between the germline ends. The CDR3 is 15 amino acids. Germline CDR1 and CDR2: SEHNR and FQNEAQ (reference sequence). The CDR3 DNA reads TGTGCCAGCAGCCACAACAGGAATTTGAACACTGAAGCTTTCTTT. It specifies CASSHNRNLNTEAFF. The full variable domain, in which reference TRBV7-9 and TRBJ1-1 provide the parts outside the CDR3, is DTGVSQNPRHKITKRGQNVTFRCDPISEHNRLYWYRQTLGQGPEFLTYFQNEAQLEKSRLLSDRFSAERPKGSFSTLEIQRTEQGDSAMYLCASSHNRNLNTEAFFGQGTRLTVV.